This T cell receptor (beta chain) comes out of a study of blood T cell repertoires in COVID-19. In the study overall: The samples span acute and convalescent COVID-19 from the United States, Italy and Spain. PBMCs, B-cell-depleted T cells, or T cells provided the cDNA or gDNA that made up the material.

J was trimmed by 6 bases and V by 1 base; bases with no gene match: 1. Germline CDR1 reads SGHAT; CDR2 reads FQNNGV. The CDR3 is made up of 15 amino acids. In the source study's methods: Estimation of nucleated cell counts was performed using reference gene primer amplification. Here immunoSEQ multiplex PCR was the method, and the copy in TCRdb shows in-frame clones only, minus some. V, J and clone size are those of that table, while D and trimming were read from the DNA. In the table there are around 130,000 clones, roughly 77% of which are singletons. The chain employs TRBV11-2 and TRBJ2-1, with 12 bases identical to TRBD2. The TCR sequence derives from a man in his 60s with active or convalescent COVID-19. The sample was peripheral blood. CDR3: CASSLGLAGVNEQFF. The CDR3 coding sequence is TGTGCCAGCAGCTTAGGACTAGCGGGAGTCAATGAGCAGTTCTTC.